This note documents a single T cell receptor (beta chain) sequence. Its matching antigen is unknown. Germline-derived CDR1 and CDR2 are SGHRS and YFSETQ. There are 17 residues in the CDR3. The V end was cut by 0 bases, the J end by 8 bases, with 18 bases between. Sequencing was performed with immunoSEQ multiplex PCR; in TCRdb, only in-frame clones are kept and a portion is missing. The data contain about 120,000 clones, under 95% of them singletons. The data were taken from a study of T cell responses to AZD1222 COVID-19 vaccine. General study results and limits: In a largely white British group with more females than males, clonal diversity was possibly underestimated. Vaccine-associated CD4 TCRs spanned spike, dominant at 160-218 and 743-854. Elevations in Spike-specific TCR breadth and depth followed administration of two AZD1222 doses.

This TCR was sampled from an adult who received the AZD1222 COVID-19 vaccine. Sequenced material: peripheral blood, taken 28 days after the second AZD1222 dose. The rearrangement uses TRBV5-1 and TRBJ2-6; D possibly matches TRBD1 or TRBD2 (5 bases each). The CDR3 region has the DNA TGCGCCAGCAGCTTGGCCGCTATCCAGGGAGCTTCCAACGTCCTGACTTTC. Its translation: CASSLAAIQGASNVLTF.